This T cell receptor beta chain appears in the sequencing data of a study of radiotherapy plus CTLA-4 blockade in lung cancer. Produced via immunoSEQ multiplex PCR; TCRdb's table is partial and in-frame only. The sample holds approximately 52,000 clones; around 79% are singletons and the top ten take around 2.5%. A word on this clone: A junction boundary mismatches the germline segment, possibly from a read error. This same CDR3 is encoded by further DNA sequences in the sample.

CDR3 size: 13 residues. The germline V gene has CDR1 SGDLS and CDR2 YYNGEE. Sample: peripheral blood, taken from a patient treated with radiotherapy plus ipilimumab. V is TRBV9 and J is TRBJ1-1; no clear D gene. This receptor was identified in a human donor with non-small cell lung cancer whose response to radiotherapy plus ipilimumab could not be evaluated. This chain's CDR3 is CASSVDRNTEAFF. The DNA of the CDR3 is TGTGCCAGCAGCGTAGACAGAAACACTGAAGCCTTCTTT.